This T cell receptor beta chain was documented in a study of shared clonotypes between healthy human individuals. Study-wide points: Larger estimated richness was generally seen in naive subsets than in memory subsets. Represented diversity (both genetic and exposure-history) was limited by the small number of donors.

Naive CD8 populations comprised CD45RO-negative cells positively selected for CCR7, excluding terminally differentiated effector memory CD45RA+ cells. Donors comprised only Caucasian adults living in Nashville, Tennessee. Profiling relied on immunoSEQ multiplex PCR, and the TCRdb table lists in-frame clones only, not all of them. The top ten clones hold 0.11% of a sample with hundreds of thousands of clones, 95% to 97% of them seen once. Points on this clone: Its antigen is not identified.

The TCR originated in a woman in her thirties in good health. Sequencing used naive CD8+ T cells sorted from blood.

The chain's CDR3 is CASSFPKGNGMNTEAFF. As DNA, the CDR3 is TGTGCCAGCAGTTTTCCTAAGGGAAATGGGATGAACACTGAAGCTTTCTTT. This rearrangement joins TRBV21-1 to TRBJ1-1. TRBV21-1 is termed a pseudogene. The CDR3 runs to 17 residues.